The 9 T cell receptor beta chains presented below share a single source sample, sequenced in a study of cytomegalovirus exposure and HLA in healthy donors. The PCR made use of 60 Vbeta and 13 Jbeta primers. Some clones are missing from TCRdb's copy, which holds only in-frame ones; the method was immunoSEQ multiplex PCR. The sample gives 150,000 to 200,000 clones, less than 85% of which show up once; 4.3% is in the top ten. Material for sequencing was PBMCs. The origin of the receptors is a man aged 35-49 years in good health and CMV-seronegative.

This clone is a singleton in its sample. Compared with germline, one end of the junction differs, possibly owing to a read error. The chain couples TRBV7-7 to TRBJ2-5; tentative D call: TRBD1 (5 bases). The J call may be in error: the DNA end matches TRBJ2-7 better. The CDR3 is 15 residues long. Germline V lookup: CDR1 SSHAT, CDR2 FNYEAQ (reference sequence). The CDR3 spells CASSLGRVWFYEQYF. The CDR3 bases are TGTGCTAGCAGCCTAGGCAGGGTCTGGTTCTACGAGCAGTACTTC.

The gene calls are TRBV9 and TRBJ2-2, with 8 bases fitting TRBD2. The length of the CDR3 is 15 residues. Germline CDR1 is SGDLS and CDR2 is YYNGEE. Trimming at V came to 0 bases and at J to 4 bases, leaving 2 bases not matched to a gene. CDR3 in DNA: TGTGCCAGCAGCGTAGCGGGAGGGGGCACCGGGGAGCTGTTTTTT. Its protein product is CASSVAGGGTGELFF. The complete variable domain, with remaining parts taken from reference TRBV9 and TRBJ2-2, reads DSGVTQTPKHLITATGQRVTLRCSPRSGDLSVYWYQQSLDQGLQFLIQYYNGEERAKGNILERFSAQQFPDLHSELNLSSLELGDSALYFCASSVAGGGTGELFFGEGSRLTVL.

This clone showed up just a few times. CDR3 amino acids: CASSLARGGSHGYTF. DNA for the CDR3: TGTGCCAGCAGCTTAGCGCGGGGGGGAAGCCATGGCTACACCTTC. The chain recombines TRBV7-2 with TRBJ1-2; TRBD1 is a possible D gene (5 bases). Germline-derived CDR1 and CDR2 are SGHTA and FQGNSA. The CDR3 runs 15 residues. Trimming shortened V by 0 bases and J by 6 bases, and 14 bases separated the two germline ends.

The chain uses TRBV7-8 and TRBJ1-1; 7 bases line up with TRBD1. Germline V gives CDR1 SGHVS, CDR2 FQNEAQ. V was clipped by 9 bases and J by 1 base; unmatched bases: 8. The CDR3 is 14 residues long. CDR3 nucleotide sequence: TGTGCCAGTGGAAAGGGACAGTGGAACACTGAAGCTTTCTTT. This gives the protein CASGKGQWNTEAFF.

This clone has just one count. The gene calls are TRBV9 and TRBJ2-2, with 7 bases that match TRBD1. Per germline, CDR1 SGDLS and CDR2 YYNGEE. This CDR3 comprises 15 residues. V lost 5 bases to trimming and J lost 3 bases; unmatched junction nucleotides: 7. As DNA, the CDR3 is TGTGCCAGCAGAGCCCGGGGACAGCACACCGGGGAGCTGTTTTTT. Protein sequence: CASRARGQHTGELFF.

This chain connects TRBV7-2 to TRBJ1-2; TRBD1 is a possible D gene (5 bases). V shed 4 bases and J shed 0 bases, with 12 bases lying between them. Germline-derived CDR1 and CDR2 are SGHTA and FQGNSA. This CDR3 has 15 residues. CDR3 bases: TGTGCCAGCAGCTCTGACAGAGCAGCTAACTATGGCTACACCTTC. Amino acids: CASSSDRAANYGYTF.

The chain employs TRBV4-1 and TRBJ1-5; possibly TRBD1 for D (5 bases). The CDR3 loop spans 15 amino acids. CDR1 and CDR2 (germline): MGHRA, YSYEKL. Trimming removed 6 bases at V and 0 bases at J, with 12 bases between. For the CDR3, the DNA is TGCGCCAGCAGTAGAGACAGAAATAGCAATCAGCCCCAGCATTTT. Protein product: CASSRDRNSNQPQHF.

The V gene is TRBV19, the J gene TRBJ2-1; possibly TRBD2 for D (6 bases). CDR3 size: 14 residues. Germline lookup yields CDR1 LNHDA and CDR2 SQIVND (reference sequence). The V end was cut by 3 bases, the J end by 6 bases, with 12 bases between. CDR3 amino acids: CASSIGTSSNEQFF. DNA of the CDR3: TGTGCCAGTAGTATCGGTACTAGCTCCAATGAGCAGTTCTTC.

This CDR3 is CASSFSGGAGDTQYF. Here the CDR3 DNA reads TGTGCCAGCAGCTTTAGCGGGGGGGCGGGAGATACGCAGTATTTT. The genes are TRBV7-9 and TRBJ2-3, with TRBD2 matching over 11 bases. Trimming took 3 bases from V and 5 from J; bases not matched to a gene: 4. The CDR3 contains 15 residues. Germline V gene data show CDR1 as SEHNR and CDR2 as FQNEAQ (reference sequence).